This T cell receptor beta chain stems from a study of cytomegalovirus exposure and HLA in healthy donors. General observations from the study: The study labeled 164 TCR beta chains cytomegalovirus-associated. Follow-up analysis seemed to connect common viral pathogens with several of the most significant clusters identified. V- and J-gene trimming in TCR beta was tied to a missense DCLRE1C variant by an analysis performed later.

The length of the CDR3 is 15 residues. In germline, CDR1 is KGHSH, CDR2 LQKENI. The V end was cut by 2 bases, the J end by 0 bases, with 9 bases between. Primers: 60 Vbeta forward and 13 Jbeta reverse. TCRdb's table, derived via immunoSEQ multiplex PCR, lists solely in-frame clones and lacks some. The table shows approximately 92,000 clones, with 80% to 85% occurring only once. To note about this clone: Its antigen is undetermined.

The J gene is TRBJ2-3, the V gene TRBV18; D perhaps matches TRBD2 (6 bases). This sequence originates from a woman in her seventies in good health and CMV-seropositive. The sequencing sample was made of PBMCs. The CDR3: CASSPVGGSTDTQYF. The CDR3 DNA follows: TGTGCCAGCTCACCAGTGGGGGGTAGCACAGATACGCAGTATTTT.